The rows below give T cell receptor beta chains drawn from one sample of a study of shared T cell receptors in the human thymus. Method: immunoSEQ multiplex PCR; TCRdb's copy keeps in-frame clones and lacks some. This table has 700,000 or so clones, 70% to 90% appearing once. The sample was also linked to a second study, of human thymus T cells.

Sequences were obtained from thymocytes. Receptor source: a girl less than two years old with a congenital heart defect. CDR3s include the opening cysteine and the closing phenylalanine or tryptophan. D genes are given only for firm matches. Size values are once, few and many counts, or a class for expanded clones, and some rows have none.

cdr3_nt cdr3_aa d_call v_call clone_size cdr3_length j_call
TGTGCCAGCAGTGAAGTGGTGCAGTTCCTAGTTAGGTCCCACATGAACACTGAAGCTTTCTTT CASSEVVQFLVRSHMNTEAFF - TRBV2 - 21 TRBJ1-1
TGTGCCAGCAGCTTGGGTAATAAGGACAGTGCTGGAAACACCATATATTTT CASSLGNKDSAGNTIYF - TRBV5-8 - 17 TRBJ1-3
TGCGCCAGCAGCCAAGATATCAGGGGGGCTGATGGAAGCAATCAGCCCCAGCATTTT CASSQDIRGADGSNQPQHF TRBD1 TRBV4-3 once 19 TRBJ1-5
TGTGCCAGCAGGTCGCCGGGGCAGCCCCAGCATTTT CASRSPGQPQHF - TRBV6-5 - 12 TRBJ1-5
TGTGCCAGCAGCCCGAAAGGTTGGAGGGACAGGAGTTACCAAGAGACCCAGTACTTC CASSPKGWRDRSYQETQYF TRBD1 TRBV7-2 - 19 TRBJ2-5
TGTGCCAGCAGCCAGATACATCCTAACAGGGGGGGATATGGCTACACCTTC CASSQIHPNRGGYGYTF TRBD1 TRBV4-2 - 17 TRBJ1-2
TGTGCCAACCCCGCGGGGGGTCCCCTCAATGAGCAGTTCTTC CANPAGGPLNEQFF TRBD2 TRBV2 - 14 TRBJ2-1
TGTGCCAGCAGTTGGAGCGGGCCGCTATACAATGAGCAGTTCTTC CASSWSGPLYNEQFF - TRBV28 - 15 TRBJ2-1
TGTGCCAGCAGCGTAGTCGTTGGGACACAGCAAGAAGCTTTCTTT CASSVVVGTQQEAFF - TRBV9 - 15 TRBJ1-1
TGTGCCACCCAGGACCGGGAGGGGGAGACCCAGTACTTC CATQDREGETQYF TRBD2 TRBV10-3 - 13 TRBJ2-5
TGTGCCACATCGCGGTACGGGACACTTACCTACGAGCAGTACTTC CATSRYGTLTYEQYF - TRBV11-2 - 15 TRBJ2-7
TGTGCCAGCAGAGTTCCGTCCCGGGGATACGAGCAGTACTTC CASRVPSRGYEQYF - TRBV7-2 few 14 TRBJ2-7
TGTGCCAGCAGCACGAAGAGGAAAGAATCACCCCTCCACTTT CASSTKRKESPLHF - TRBV11-2 - 14 TRBJ1-6
TGTGCCAGCAATTTAAGATGGGGGCGTGTGAACGGCTACACCTTC CASNLRWGRVNGYTF - TRBV28 - 15 TRBJ1-2
TGCGCCAGCAGCTTGAGGAGGACAGGGAGCTCACCCCTCCACTTT CASSLRRTGSSPLHF TRBD1 TRBV5-1 few 15 TRBJ1-6
TGTGCCAGCAGTTACGATCACACCACAACTAATGAAAAACTGTTTTTT CASSYDHTTTNEKLFF - TRBV6-5 - 16 TRBJ1-4
TGTGCCATCAGTGGACAGGACCGGGAGGGCCCGAACACTGAAGCTTTCTTT CAISGQDREGPNTEAFF - TRBV10-3 - 17 TRBJ1-1
TGTGCCAGCAGCGACAGACAGGGCCGAAATGAAAAACTGTTTTTT CASSDRQGRNEKLFF TRBD1 TRBV11-2 once 15 TRBJ1-4
TGCGCCAGCAGCCGAACAAATTCTCAGGGGGTTTCTGTGGGGTCACCCCTCCACTTT CASSRTNSQGVSVGSPLHF TRBD1 TRBV4-1 - 19 TRBJ1-6
TGTGCCAGCAGCCCTCGGAAAGGGGAGGACACTGAAGCTTTCTTT CASSPRKGEDTEAFF - TRBV14 - 15 TRBJ1-1
TGTGCCAGCAGCCCACGACAGGGCCAAATGAACACTGAAGCTTTCTTT CASSPRQGQMNTEAFF TRBD1 TRBV7-2 - 16 TRBJ1-1
TGTGCCATTGGGGGGTTGGAAAATAATTCACCCCTCCACTTT CAIGGLENNSPLHF - TRBV6-5 - 14 TRBJ1-6
TGCGCCAGCAGCTTGGCCTTACAGGGAAATGAAAAACTGTTTTTT CASSLALQGNEKLFF - TRBV5-1 - 15 TRBJ1-4
TGTGCCAGCTCACCACTTAATCGGGGACAGGGGGGATACGAGCAGTACTTC CASSPLNRGQGGYEQYF TRBD1 TRBV18 - 17 TRBJ2-7
TGTGCCAGCAGCCCCCCCTCCGGGAAACCCTACGAGCAGTACTTC CASSPPSGKPYEQYF - TRBV7-9 - 15 TRBJ2-7